One sample yielded the 31 T cell receptor beta chains listed below, sequenced in a study of T-cell memory formation after mild COVID-19. In TCRdb, the 5' RACE reads were re-called with MiXCR into one record per CDR3 protein. The table records about 100,000 distinct CDR3 sequences, 11% of them present only once. Sequenced: PBMCs or a T cell subset sorted from them (not recorded which). The receptors stem from a man younger than 30 who had mild COVID-19 (a few samples of this study predate the infection). Cell type and time point are not known.

This clonotype was found a few times. The gene calls are TRBV6-5 and TRBJ2-2; possibly TRBD1 for D (6 bases). V was pared by 2 bases and J by 3 bases, with 7 bases between. The germline V gene has CDR1 MNHEY and CDR2 SVGAGI. CDR3 size: 14 residues. The CDR3 DNA reads TGTGCCAGCAGTTACACAGGGTACACCGGGGAGCTGTTTTTT. Protein product: CASSYTGYTGELFF.

This clonotype came up once. The chain carries TRBV12-3 or TRBV12-4 and TRBJ2-5, with D maybe TRBD1 (5 bases). Trimming removed 6 bases at V and 1 base at J, with 9 bases between. The CDR3 totals 13 residues. The CDR3 loop is CASRRTRQETQYF. The CDR3 DNA follows: TGTGCCAGCAGAAGGACACGCCAAGAGACCCAGTACTTC.

The rearrangement uses TRBV12-3 or TRBV12-4 and TRBJ2-5, with TRBD2 identical over 7 bases. The V and J ends lost 5 bases and 1 base, in that order; junction bases with no gene match: 4. This CDR3 has 14 amino acids. CDR3 protein: CASSGLVVQETQYF. CDR3 nucleotides: TGTGCCAGCAGTGGACTAGTGGTCCAAGAGACCCAGTACTTC.

This clonotype was found a few times. The V and J genes are TRBV7-2 and TRBJ2-1, with a possible D match to TRBD2 (5 bases). This CDR3 has 14 amino acids. From germline, CDR1 is SGHTA and CDR2 FQGNSA. The ends were cut back, 1 base at V and 4 bases at J, with 8 bases in the middle. For the CDR3, the DNA is TGTGCCAGCAGCTTAGAGGACTTATACAATGAGCAGTTCTTC. Translating it yields CASSLEDLYNEQFF.

This clonotype was seen only a few times. The rearrangement uses TRBV4-1 and TRBJ1-4; D ambiguous. The CDR3 has 14 amino acids. The germline V and J ends were trimmed by 4 bases and 7 bases, with 13 bases remaining between them. Germline CDR1 and CDR2: MGHRA and YSYEKL. The CDR3 DNA reads as TGCGCCAGCAGCCCCCCGGACGGGTTTGAAAAACTGTTTTTT. Translation: CASSPPDGFEKLFF.

This sequence joins TRBV11-2 and TRBJ2-2, with TRBD1 matching 9 bases. Trimming at V came to 6 bases and at J to 4 bases, leaving 15 bases not matched to a gene. CDR1 and CDR2 (germline): SGHAT, FQNNGV. The CDR3 contains 18 residues. In DNA form, the CDR3 reads TGTGCCAGCAGACGAACCGTTAGTTGGACAGGGGTCACCGGGGAGCTGTTTTTT. Translating gives CASRRTVSWTGVTGELFF.

The chain carries TRBV27 and TRBJ2-3; 8 bases match TRBD2. V gave up 4 bases and J gave up 4 bases; unmatched junction bases: 10. The CDR3 runs 16 residues. CDR1 is MNHEY and CDR2 is SMNVEV in the germline V gene (reference sequence). CDR3 DNA sequence: TGTGCCAGCAGTTCCCCGGGCGGGGGGTGGGCAGATACGCAGTATTTT. This gives the protein CASSSPGGGWADTQYF.

The chain links TRBV19 to TRBJ1-2, with D possibly being TRBD1 (6 bases). CDR1 LNHDA and CDR2 SQIVND come from the germline V gene (reference sequence). This CDR3 is 13 amino acids long. V dropped 10 bases and J dropped 10 bases, with 22 bases sitting between them. CDR3 nucleotide sequence: TGTGCCACTTGGGGGGGCACAGTGAATGACTACACCTTC. Its translation is CATWGGTVNDYTF.

This clonotype was counted only a few times. V and J are TRBV3-1 and TRBJ2-3, with 7 bases that match TRBD1. CDR1 LGHDT and CDR2 YNNKEL come from the germline V gene (reference sequence). The CDR3 length is 16 residues. The junction had 7 bases not matched to a gene; V was cut back by 0 bases and J by 4 bases. The CDR3 region has the DNA TGTGCCAGCAGCCAAGAACGACAGGGACCAGCAGATACGCAGTATTTT. It yields the protein CASSQERQGPADTQYF.

This clonotype was seen more than once but under ten times. The chain uses TRBV27 and TRBJ2-3, with a possible D match to TRBD2 (7 bases). The CDR3 runs to 13 residues. V was trimmed by 4 bases and J by 6 bases, leaving 11 bases between them. Germline V lookup: CDR1 MNHEY, CDR2 SMNVEV (reference sequence). In DNA, the CDR3 is TGTGCCAGCAGTTGGGGGGGCGGGGATACGCAGTATTTT. It yields the protein CASSWGGGDTQYF.

This clonotype appeared many times. The chain uses TRBV20-1 and TRBJ1-6; no definite D call. The germline V gene has CDR1 DFQATT and CDR2 SNEGSKA (reference sequence). The CDR3 extends over 16 amino acids. Between the trimmed V and J ends, which lost 0 bases and 5 bases, there was a span of 14 bases. CDR3 sequence (DNA): TGCAGTGCTAGAGATCAAGGGTTGGGAGATAATTCACCCCTCCACTTT. Translating it yields CSARDQGLGDNSPLHF.

This chain joins TRBV7-7 and TRBJ2-2; possible D gene TRBD2, 6 bases. V was pared by 6 bases and J by 4 bases, with 9 bases between. This CDR3 contains 13 residues. Per the germline V gene, CDR1 is SSHAT and CDR2 is FNYEAQ (reference sequence). The CDR3 reads CASRGAGTGELFF. The CDR3 nucleotides are TGTGCCAGCAGAGGAGCGGGCACCGGGGAGCTGTTTTTT.

The chain recombines TRBV7-9 with TRBJ2-2; perhaps TRBD2 as D (5 bases). Germline V lookup: CDR1 SEHNR, CDR2 FQNEAQ (reference sequence). CDR3 length: 13 residues. Trimming removed 5 bases from V and 6 bases from J, with 10 bases in between. The CDR3 nucleotides are TGTGCCAGCAGCCCAGAGGGAGCCGGGGAGCTGTTTTTT. Protein: CASSPEGAGELFF.

J is TRBJ2-1 and V is TRBV5-4; 7 positions match TRBD1. The junction had 9 bases not matched to a gene; V was cut back by 0 bases and J by 9 bases. The CDR3 covers 15 residues. Per the germline V gene, CDR1 is SGHNT and CDR2 is YYREEE (reference sequence). DNA of the CDR3: TGTGCCAGCAGCTTGGAGGTTGGACAGGCGATTGAGCAGTTCTTC. It translates to CASSLEVGQAIEQFF. Variable domain in full (rest from reference TRBV5-4 and TRBJ2-1): ETGVTQSPTHLIKTRGQQVTLRCSSQSGHNTVSWYQQALGQGPQFIFQYYREEENGRGNFPPRFSGLQFPNYSSELNVNALELDDSALYLCASSLEVGQAIEQFFGPGTRLTVL.

The V gene is TRBV4-1, the J gene TRBJ1-6, with D possibly TRBD1 on 5 matching bases. Trimming pared 4 bases from V and 9 bases from J, leaving 16 bases between. Per germline, CDR1 MGHRA and CDR2 YSYEKL. The CDR3 sequence is 15 residues long. The CDR3 coding sequence is TGCGCCAGCAGCCTCAAGGCAGGGAGAGGTTCACCCCTCCACTTT. It is translated as CASSLKAGRGSPLHF.

The table lists this clonotype with a few counts. V gene TRBV27 combines with J gene TRBJ2-2; weak D call: TRBD1 (6 bases). Trimming removed 5 bases from V and 6 bases from J, with 16 bases in between. CDR3 length equals 15 residues. Germline V gene data show CDR1 as MNHEY and CDR2 as SMNVEV (reference sequence). The CDR3 DNA sequence: TGTGCCAGCAGTAGAATACAGGGTTGGGCCGGGGAGCTGTTTTTT. It yields the protein CASSRIQGWAGELFF.

This clonotype was found a few times. V gene TRBV18 combines with J gene TRBJ2-7; 10 nucleotides align to TRBD1. The germline gives CDR1 KGHSH, CDR2 LQKENI. After removal of 6 bases from V and 3 bases from J, the junction contained 8 bases not matched to a gene. The CDR3 covers 15 residues. CDR3 DNA sequence: TGTGCCAGCTCCCCCCGGGACAGGGGAATCTACGAGCAGTACGTC. Translated, it gives CASSPRDRGIYEQYV.

Ten or more counts support this clonotype. This CDR3 is CASGEATGVNEQFF. The DNA of the CDR3 is TGTGCTAGTGGAGAAGCGACAGGGGTTAATGAGCAGTTCTTC. This chain links TRBV12-5 with TRBJ2-1, with 8 nucleotides matching TRBD1. Germline V gene lookup returns CDR1 LGHNT and CDR2 FRNRAP. V was clipped by 6 bases and J by 7 bases; unmatched bases: 8. The CDR3 loop spans 14 amino acids.

V gene TRBV20-1 combines with J gene TRBJ2-3; D is unresolved. This CDR3 contains 15 residues. V lost 6 bases and J 11 bases, leaving 27 bases between the germline ends. CDR1 is DFQATT, CDR2 SNEGSKA, per germline (reference sequence). The DNA of the CDR3 is TGCAGTGCGGAAGTGTTAGCTCTCGGCCTATCATTGCAGTATTTT. It yields the protein CSAEVLALGLSLQYF.

This chain links TRBV23-1 with TRBJ1-5; perhaps TRBD1 as D (6 bases). TRBV23-1 falls under the ORF class, with uncertain function. V was shortened by 3 bases and J by 2 bases, with 14 bases between the two germline ends. This CDR3 has 16 amino acids. Here the CDR3 DNA reads TGCGCCAGCAGTCAGAGGCAGGGGCTGGGCAATCAGCCCCAGCATTTT. It codes for CASSQRQGLGNQPQHF.

This clonotype was counted at least ten times. As DNA, the CDR3 is TGTGCCACCGGAGGGTCCTACAATGAGCAGTTCTTC. It encodes CATGGSYNEQFF. The rearrangement links TRBV2 to TRBJ2-1; D might be TRBD2 (6 bases). From germline, CDR1 is SNHLY and CDR2 FYNNEI. Trimming shortened V by 10 bases and J by 1 base, and 8 bases separated the two germline ends. There are 12 residues in the CDR3.

This clonotype was detected a few times. The chain combines TRBV7-3 with TRBJ2-3; TRBD2 agrees at 9 bases. Germline values: CDR1 SGHTA, CDR2 FQGTGA. J lost 1 base, V lost 6 bases, and 8 bases had no gene match. The CDR3 has 16 amino acids. The chain's CDR3 is CASSPGPSGGTDTQYF. The CDR3 DNA sequence: TGTGCCAGCAGTCCAGGGCCTAGCGGGGGCACAGATACGCAGTATTTT.

The sample holds a few counts of this clonotype. The J gene is TRBJ2-1, the V gene TRBV10-3, with a possible D match to TRBD1 (5 bases). The length of the CDR3 is 13 residues. V lost 10 bases, J lost 7 bases, and 17 bases lay in between. The germline CDR1 and CDR2 sequences are ENHRY and SYGVKD. CDR3 sequence reads: CASDIGAGNEQFF. The CDR3 nucleotides read TGTGCCAGTGACATAGGGGCTGGGAATGAGCAGTTCTTC.

V usage is TRBV7-9 and J usage is TRBJ2-7; TRBD2 matches 7 bases. The CDR3 is 14 residues long. V lost 6 bases, J lost 4 bases, and 9 bases stayed unmatched. CDR1 and CDR2 (germline): SEHNR, FQNEAQ (reference sequence). CDR3 nucleotides: TGTGCCAGCAGACAGGCGGGAGACGCGTACGAGCAGTACTTC. Amino acid sequence: CASRQAGDAYEQYF.

As regards this clonotype: This may be a read error: a much more frequent sequence differs by one nucleotide. The chain joins TRBV7-6 to TRBJ2-2, with no clear D. The CDR3 is 14 residues long. In germline, CDR1 is SGHVS, CDR2 FNYEAQ. V dropped 2 bases and J dropped 0 bases, with 4 bases sitting between them. CDR3 nucleotide sequence: TGTGCCAGCAGCTTACGACCGAACACCGGGGAGCTGTTTTTT. Translating gives CASSLRPNTGELFF.

This clonotype was recorded many times. The CDR3 bases are TGCAGTGCTAGAGATTCGACAGGCCCCTACAATGAGCAGTTCTTC. The encoded protein is CSARDSTGPYNEQFF. The chain has TRBV20-1 and TRBJ2-1, with D perhaps matching TRBD1 (6 bases). The ends were cut back, 0 bases at V and 2 bases at J, with 11 bases in the middle. CDR1 is DFQATT, CDR2 SNEGSKA, per germline (reference sequence). This CDR3 spans 15 amino acids.

A few counts support this clonotype. The rearrangement links TRBV15 to TRBJ1-4, with 8 bases lining up with TRBD1. Germline values: CDR1 LNHNV, CDR2 YYDKDF (reference sequence). The ends lost 5 bases at V and 5 bases at J; junction bases unmatched: 4. This CDR3 contains 14 residues. The CDR3 nucleotides are TGTGCCACCAGCGACGGACAGGGCAATGAAAAACTGTTTTTT. Translated: CATSDGQGNEKLFF.

This chain uses TRBV4-1 with TRBJ2-3, with a weak D call TRBD2 (5 bases). CDR1 is MGHRA, CDR2 YSYEKL, per germline. There are 14 residues in the CDR3. V was clipped by 8 bases and J by 5 bases, with 17 bases between them. The CDR3 bases are TGCGCCAGCGCCACCGCGGAGGCCCTAGATACGCAGTATTTT. This sequence encodes CASATAEALDTQYF.

The chain carries TRBV4-1 and TRBJ2-6; D unclear. Trimming took off 1 base at V and 3 bases at J, with 7 bases between the two ends. CDR3 size: 15 residues. Germline-derived CDR1 and CDR2 are MGHRA and YSYEKL. This CDR3 reads CASSQGSGGANVLTF. The DNA for the CDR3 is TGCGCCAGCAGCCAAGGTTCGGGTGGGGCCAACGTCCTGACTTTC.

This clonotype was found a few times. This chain connects TRBV2 to TRBJ2-1; D gene ambiguous. CDR3 size: 14 residues. Germline CDR1 SNHLY, CDR2 FYNNEI. Trimming took 2 bases from V and 4 from J, leaving 9 bases between them. The DNA of the CDR3 is TGTGCCAGCAGTGAATTCGACTTTTACAATGAGCAGTTCTTC. Its translation is CASSEFDFYNEQFF.

This chain joins TRBV13 and TRBJ2-3; no clear D. Trimming pared 2 bases from V and 5 bases from J, leaving 14 bases between. The CDR3 extends over 15 amino acids. The germline V gene has CDR1 PRHDT and CDR2 FYEKMQ (reference sequence). The CDR3: CASSLTSNQQDTQYF. Written as DNA, the CDR3 is TGTGCCAGCAGCTTAACTTCCAACCAGCAAGATACGCAGTATTTT. The full variable domain, its missing parts supplied by reference TRBV13 and TRBJ2-3, is AAGVIQSPRHLIKEKRETATLKCYPIPRHDTVYWYQQGPGQDPQFLISFYEKMQSDKGSIPDRFSAQQFSDYHSELNMSSLELGDSALYFCASSLTSNQQDTQYFGPGTRLTVL.